The rows below give T cell receptor beta chains drawn from one sample of a study of cytomegalovirus exposure and HLA in healthy donors. TCRdb's table, derived via immunoSEQ multiplex PCR, lists solely in-frame clones and lacks some. The table shows about 93,000 clones, with 70% to 80% occurring only once. The sample comprised PBMCs. The receptors shown here come from a man aged 25-45 years in good health and CMV-seronegative. Each CDR3 is given with its conserved first and last residue. A D gene is named only where the DNA matches it firmly. Expanded clones are given a class, and other clones once, few, many or no size at all.

clone size	V gene	D gene	J gene	CDR3 DNA	CDR3 protein
-	TRBV19	-	TRBJ1-5	TGTGCCAGTAGTATTAGTTCAGGCCCCACAGATCAGCCCCAGCATTTT	CASSISSGPTDQPQHF
-	TRBV7-9	-	TRBJ2-1	TGTGCCAGCAGAGAACCCCCTAGTTTAAAAGTGAGTGAGCAGTTCTTC	CASREPPSLKVSEQFF
-	TRBV14	TRBD2	TRBJ2-7	TGTGCCAGCAGCCAGAGGACTAGCGGAGTCTACGAGCAGTACTTC	CASSQRTSGVYEQYF
-	TRBV7-8	TRBD1	TRBJ1-4	TGTGCCAGCAGCTCCCGGACAGGCGGGGAAAAACTGTTTTTT	CASSSRTGGEKLFF
-	TRBV5-1	TRBD2	TRBJ2-1	TGCGCCAGCAGCCGTACTACTAGCGGGAGGGCTGAGAATGAGCAGTTCTTC	CASSRTTSGRAENEQFF
-	TRBV7-9	-	TRBJ1-5	TGTTCCAGCAGCCCGGGTGTGGGTCAGCCCCAGCATTTT	CSSSPGVGQPQHF
-	TRBV4-1	TRBD1	TRBJ1-2	TGCGCCAGCAGCCAAGATTCCAGGACAGGGGCCTATGGCTACACCTTC	CASSQDSRTGAYGYTF
-	TRBV5-6	TRBD2	TRBJ2-1	TGTGCCAGCAGCTTCTCGCTAGCTAGCGGGGGTTACAATGAGCAGTTCTTC	CASSFSLASGGYNEQFF
-	TRBV5-6	-	TRBJ1-6	TGTGCCAGCAGCTTGGGAGACAAGAATTCACCCCTCCACTTT	CASSLGDKNSPLHF
-	TRBV4-2	-	TRBJ1-3	TGTGCCAGCAGCCAAGAAAGCATTCTCTCTGGAAACACCATATATTTT	CASSQESILSGNTIYF
-	TRBV9	TRBD1	TRBJ2-3	TGTGCCAGCGGACGTATTACAGGGGGCATCATTGGCACAGATACGCAGTATTTT	CASGRITGGIIGTDTQYF
-	TRBV19	-	TRBJ1-1	TGTGCCAGTAGTTTGACAGTACCTTCTGAAGCTTTCTTT	CASSLTVPSEAFF
-	TRBV6-6	TRBD1	TRBJ1-6	TGTGCCAGCAGTTACTCTTCAGGGGGCCTATCTTCACCCCTCCACTTT	CASSYSSGGLSSPLHF
-	TRBV18	TRBD1	TRBJ1-1	TGTGCCAGCACAGGACAGGTTAACACTGAAGCTTTCTTT	CASTGQVNTEAFF
-	TRBV5-8	-	TRBJ1-2	TGTGCCACCAGATCCGTCGCAGGGCGGCAATTCTATGGCTACACCTTC	CATRSVAGRQFYGYTF
-	TRBV13	-	TRBJ2-2	TGTGCCAGCGTACGGGGGAGGAACACCGGGGAGCTGTTTTTT	CASVRGRNTGELFF
-	TRBV6-1	TRBD1	TRBJ2-1	TGTGCCAGCAGTTTCCCCGGGACAGGGAGCAATGAGCAGTTCTTC	CASSFPGTGSNEQFF
-	TRBV9	TRBD2	TRBJ2-2	TGTGCCAGCAGCGCGAGCGGGGCGAACACCGGGGAGCTGTTTTTT	CASSASGANTGELFF
-	TRBV7-9	TRBD2	TRBJ2-2	TGTGCCAGCAGCTTAATACTAGCGGGAGGGCACACCGGGGAGCTGTTTTTT	CASSLILAGGHTGELFF
once	TRBV13	TRBD1	TRBJ1-2	TGTGCCAGCAGCTCCCCGTTGGGGACAGGGGGACACTATGGCTACACCTTC	CASSSPLGTGGHYGYTF
once	TRBV6-6	TRBD1	TRBJ1-2	TGTGCCAGCAATAAACAGGGGGCACCTAACTATGGCTACACCTTC	CASNKQGAPNYGYTF
once	TRBV6-5	TRBD1	TRBJ1-2	TGTGCCAGCAGTTTCGGGACAGGGGATCACTATGGCTACACCTTC	CASSFGTGDHYGYTF
-	TRBV6-6	TRBD2	TRBJ2-1	TGTGCCAGCACCGGAAAGGCGGGGGGCTCCTACAATGAGCAGTTCTTC	CASTGKAGGSYNEQFF
-	TRBV4-3	TRBD1	TRBJ2-7	TGCGCCAGCAGCCCGACCGGGACAGGGAGTTCCTCCGAGCAGTACTTC	CASSPTGTGSSSEQYF
-	TRBV7-9	-	TRBJ1-1	TGTGCCAGCAGCCCGTCGACAGTCAACACTGAAGCTTTCTTT	CASSPSTVNTEAFF
-	TRBV6-1	TRBD2	TRBJ2-1	TGTGCCAGCAGTGAAGCCCCGACTAGCGGGACTTTGAATGAGCAGTTCTTC	CASSEAPTSGTLNEQFF
-	TRBV12-5	TRBD2	TRBJ2-1	TGTGCTAGCCCGGCGGGGGATTTCTACAATGAGCAGTTCTTC	CASPAGDFYNEQFF
-	TRBV28	-	TRBJ1-2	TGTGCCACGGCCCGGGGAAGAAGAGGAACCTTC	CATARGRRGTF
-	TRBV7-2	TRBD1	TRBJ1-4	TGTGCCAGCAGCCCCCGGGACAGGGTAATAGGAAAACTGTTTTTT	CASSPRDRVIGKLFF
-	TRBV9	-	TRBJ1-1	TGTGCCAGCAGCGCCACCGGGAGCCGGAACACTGAAGCTTTCTTT	CASSATGSRNTEAFF
-	TRBV5-1	TRBD2	TRBJ2-1	TGCGCCAGCAGAGGGGTAGCGGGTTACAATGAGCAGTTCTTC	CASRGVAGYNEQFF
-	TRBV7-3	-	TRBJ2-2	TGTGCCAGCAGCTTCTTCCCCGGGGAGCTGTTTTTT	CASSFFPGELFF
-	TRBV7-9	-	TRBJ1-1	TGTGCCAGCAGCTTAGGCGGGGCGAACACTGAAGCTTTCTTT	CASSLGGANTEAFF